This entry features one T cell receptor (beta chain) sequence. These data come from a study of control samples from healthy donors and cancer patients. The method was immunoSEQ multiplex PCR; TCRdb's version includes in-frame clones alone and lacks a portion of them. The data show over 150,000 clones, roughly nine tenths seen once. This clonotype originated in a man aged 30 to 45 in good health. Sequencing was performed on blood.

The CDR3 DNA reads TGCAGCGTTTGGGTACCAAATGAAAAACTGTTTTTT. This gives the protein CSVWVPNEKLFF. The chain joins TRBV29-1 to TRBJ1-4, with no clear D. The CDR3 is 12 residues long. V was cut by 5 bases and J by 5 bases, with 9 bases left in between. Germline loops: CDR1 SQVTM, CDR2 ANQGSEA.